This T cell receptor (beta chain) is drawn from a study of OX40 agonist ivuxolimab in advanced cancers. About the study: Three individuals attained partial responses, comprising one hepatocellular carcinoma case and two cutaneous melanoma cases.

The repertoire was sequenced with immunoSEQ multiplex PCR; TCRdb's copy has only in-frame clones and lacks some. The sample has about 79,000 clones, 70% to 90% seen once. Findings and caveats of the study: CD8+ T cells (on average) carried more expanded clones than CD4+ T cells. It was not determined which antigens were specifically recognized by the peripheral T cells that had undergone clonal expansion.

This CDR3 contains 13 residues. Germline assignment: CDR1 SGHNT and CDR2 YYREEE (reference sequence). V was cut by 2 bases and J by 5 bases, with 10 bases left in between. Worth noting for this clone: Its antigen remains unknown.

The receptor's source is an adult with an advanced solid tumor such as melanoma, head and neck, liver or kidney cancer. The gene calls are TRBV5-4 and TRBJ2-5; D gene unclear. The source was CD4+ or CD8+ T cells sorted from blood, collected in a trial of the OX40 agonist ivuxolimab. The CDR3 loop is CASSLGLEETQYF. The DNA of the CDR3 is TGTGCCAGCAGCTTAGGGCTGGAGGAGACCCAGTACTTC.